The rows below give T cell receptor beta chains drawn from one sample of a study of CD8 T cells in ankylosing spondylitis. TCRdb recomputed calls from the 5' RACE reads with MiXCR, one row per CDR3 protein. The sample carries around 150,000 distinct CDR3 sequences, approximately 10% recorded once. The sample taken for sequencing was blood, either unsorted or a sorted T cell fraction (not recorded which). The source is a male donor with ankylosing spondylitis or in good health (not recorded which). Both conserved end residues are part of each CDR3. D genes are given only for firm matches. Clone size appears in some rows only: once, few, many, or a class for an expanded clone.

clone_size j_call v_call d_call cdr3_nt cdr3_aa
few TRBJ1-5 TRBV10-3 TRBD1 TGTGCCATCAGTCAAGGGACAGCTAGCAATCAGCCCCAGCATTTT CAISQGTASNQPQHF
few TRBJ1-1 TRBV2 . TGTGCCAGCAGCGAAAGTGGCTTTGAAGCTTTCTTT CASSESGFEAFF
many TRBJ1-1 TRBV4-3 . TGCGCCAGCAGCCAACCCGGACAGCAGAACACTGAAGCTTTCTTT CASSQPGQQNTEAFF
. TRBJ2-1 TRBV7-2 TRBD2 TGTGCCAGCAGCCCCCGGACTAGCCGAGATAATGAGCAGTTCTTC CASSPRTSRDNEQFF
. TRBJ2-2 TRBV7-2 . TGTGCCAACAGCTTAGATGTCGGGGAGCTGTTTTTT CANSLDVGELFF
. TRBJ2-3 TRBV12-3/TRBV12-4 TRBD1 TGTGCCAGCAGCCCGGGACAGTCTATCTGGGATACGCAGTATTTT CASSPGQSIWDTQYF
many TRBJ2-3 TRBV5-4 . TGTGCCAGCAGCTTGGTGGGGGGGACAGCAGATACGCAGTATTTT CASSLVGGTADTQYF
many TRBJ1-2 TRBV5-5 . TGTGCCAGCACAGCTCTCAACTATGGCTACACCTTC CASTALNYGYTF
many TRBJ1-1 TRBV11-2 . TGTGCCAGCAGTTTCCTAGAGAACACTGAAGCTTTCTTT CASSFLENTEAFF
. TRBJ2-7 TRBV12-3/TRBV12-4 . TGTGCCAGCAGCCAAGGCCCCGGAGGCTATTCGTACGAGCAGTACTTC CASSQGPGGYSYEQYF
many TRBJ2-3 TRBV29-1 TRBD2 TGCAGCGTCCCCGGACTAGCGGGAGGGCTTTCACGAGCAGATACGCAGTATTTT CSVPGLAGGLSRADTQYF
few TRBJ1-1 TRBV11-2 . TGTGCCAGCAGCTTAGGCTTCGGGTCGGCCGAAGCTTTCTTT CASSLGFGSAEAFF